This record covers a single T cell receptor (beta chain). Its specific antigen is unknown. No much larger clonotype is one base removed from it; base qualities were not supplied. Including the terminal cysteine and phenylalanine, the CDR3 comprises 13 residues. The sequence is cut down to CDR3 DNA, 39 bases in frame from base 1. Per the germline V gene (reference sequence), LGHDT is the CDR1 and YNNKEL is the CDR2. Relative to germline, V is 2 bases shorter and J is 1 base shorter, with 5 bases between their ends. Whole blood was collected in K2EDTA tubes by collaborating institutions according to the institutions' own protocols. For TCRbeta analysis, collaborator samples were shipped as frozen whole blood, as isolated PBMCs, or as DNA extracted from either sample type. The immunoSEQ Assay, a bias-controlled multiplex PCR, was used to amplify TCRbeta CDR3 regions from genomic DNA. As for the original processing: Nucleated cell counts per sample were estimated from amplification of reference gene primers within the assay. To quantify the absolute abundance of each unique TCRbeta CDR3 rearrangement, sequence reads were collapsed and filtered. For each sample, productive Simpson clonality was calculated as the square root of Simpson's diversity index across productive rearrangements. TCRdb limited this immuneACCESS table to in-frame rearrangements with V and J called. A share of clones is missing; checked studies link under half to unresolved V genes, and the rest is unexplained. V and J calls and clone size are as listed in that table; D and trimming were resolved from the DNA. The sample data list approximately 98,000 clones, and 82% of these were observed just once. In total, the top ten clones hold 18% of the sample.

This sample stems from a study of blood T cell repertoires in COVID-19 (TCRdb year 2020). Turning to the overall study: Samples covering the acute and convalescent phases of COVID-19 were provided by collaborators in the United States, Italy and Spain. The prospective study material was composed of cDNA or gDNA derived from T cells, B-cell-depleted T cells, or PBMCs. Deeply sampled blood TCRbeta repertoires from subjects exposed to, actively infected with, or recovered from COVID-19 were included in the dataset. A freely available public database, intended as a resource for researchers studying the immune response to SARS-CoV-2, is where the repertoires were released. The samples were drawn from two sources: the first 160 participants of the ongoing ImmuneRACE study, and approximately 1,300 subjects contributed by 6 global collaborators. Nearly every sample came with metadata listing a de-identified subject ID, COVID-19 status, age in years and sex. Where available, HLA class I and class II types were taken from metadata supplied by the sample provider and were not determined by assay-based typing.

Points the paper makes about the study in general: The quantity of clinical and demographic metadata differed by source and by participant and was supplied without curation.

The TCR was taken from a man older than 75 with acute or convalescent COVID-19. Sequencing was performed on peripheral blood. The chain joins TRBV3-1 (or the pseudogene TRBV3-2) to TRBJ1-1; the D gene is unclear. The nucleotide sequence is given as TGTGCCAGCAGCCAAAAACAGAACACTGAAGCTTTCTTT. The resulting protein is CASSQKQNTEAFF.